A single sample is the source of the 6 T cell receptor beta chains below, sequenced in a study of T cells in Graves' hyperthyroidism and ophthalmopathy. Amplification yielded TCR beta CDR3 regions, with RNA transcripts as the source. The primer set for the first-round RT-PCR of the TCR CDR3 was HTBI. MiXCR, run by TCRdb on the multiplex PCR reads, gives a single entry per CDR3 protein. The sample shows approximately 100,000 distinct CDR3 sequences, roughly 47% of them seen only once. The sample was blood. These receptors originate from a middle-aged man with Graves' hyperthyroidism.

This clonotype was seen repeatedly, ten times or more. This chain uses TRBV20-1 with TRBJ1-4; D might be TRBD1 (5 bases). The V end was cut by 5 bases, the J end by 10 bases, with 14 bases between. This CDR3 region has 12 residues. Germline CDR1 and CDR2: DFQATT and SNEGSKA (reference sequence). The CDR3 protein is CSADDLGGKLFF. The DNA of the CDR3 is TGCAGTGCTGACGACCTGGGGGGAAAACTGTTTTTT.

This clonotype was found many times. The chain links TRBV7-3 to TRBJ2-5, with D uncertain. The germline V gene has CDR1 SGHTA and CDR2 FQGTGA. V was pared by 11 bases and J by 0 bases, with 1 base between. This CDR3 contains 9 residues. CDR3 sequence: CADQETQYF. The DNA for the CDR3 is TGTGCCGACCAAGAGACCCAGTACTTC.

The chain recombines TRBV6-5 with TRBJ1-4; 10 nucleotides agree with TRBD1. The CDR3 runs to 15 residues. CDR1 MNHEY and CDR2 SVGAGI come from the germline V gene. Trimming cost V 0 bases and J 8 bases; bases outside gene matches: 3. The CDR3 sequence: CASSYSTGGPEKLFF. Written as DNA, the CDR3 is TGTGCCAGCAGTTACTCGACAGGGGGCCCCGAAAAACTGTTTTTT.

The chain is built from TRBV24-1 and TRBJ2-5; tentatively, D is TRBD1 (5 bases). The CDR3 is made up of 15 amino acids. The V end lost 4 bases, the J end lost 5 bases, and 16 bases lay between the germline ends. In germline, CDR1 is KGHDR, CDR2 SFDVKD. The CDR3 loop is CATSEPAGLWETQYF. CDR3 DNA: TGTGCCACCAGTGAACCCGCAGGGCTATGGGAGACCCAGTACTTC.

With regard to this clonotype: A much larger clone differs by one base, so this may be a read error. The rearrangement links TRBV6-1 to TRBJ1-4; TRBD1 is a possible D gene (5 bases). CDR1 MNHNS and CDR2 SASEGT come from the germline V gene. The CDR3 is 14 amino acids. The chain's CDR3 is CASSEAGRGEKLVF. The CDR3 DNA follows: TGTGCCAGCAGTGAGGCAGGGCGCGGTGAAAAACTGGTTTTT.

The chain uses TRBV20-1 and TRBJ1-1; D remains unclear. Trimming left V 3 bases short and J 0 bases short, with 8 bases between. This CDR3 is built from 13 residues. CDR1 and CDR2 from the germline V gene are DFQATT and SNEGSKA (reference sequence). The CDR3 region is CSASIGVNTEAFF. The CDR3 DNA follows: TGCAGTGCTAGCATTGGGGTGAACACTGAAGCTTTCTTT.